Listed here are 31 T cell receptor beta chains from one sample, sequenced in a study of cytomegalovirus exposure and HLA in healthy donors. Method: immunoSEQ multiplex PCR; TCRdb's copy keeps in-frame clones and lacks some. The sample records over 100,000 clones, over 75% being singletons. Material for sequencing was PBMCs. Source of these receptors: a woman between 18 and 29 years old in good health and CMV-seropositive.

CDR3 DNA sequence: TGTGCCAGCAGCTTACAGGGTATTCTAGAGACCCAGTACTTC. Its protein is CASSLQGILETQYF. J is TRBJ2-5 and V is TRBV13; D perhaps matches TRBD1 (5 bases). The V gene lost 2 bases and the J gene lost 4 bases, with 11 bases spanning the gap. Germline CDR1 is PRHDT and CDR2 is FYEKMQ (reference sequence). The CDR3 sequence is 14 residues long.

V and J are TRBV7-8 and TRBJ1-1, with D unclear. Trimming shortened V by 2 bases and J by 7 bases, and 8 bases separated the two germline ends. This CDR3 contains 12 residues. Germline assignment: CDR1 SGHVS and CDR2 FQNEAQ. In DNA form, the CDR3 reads TGTGCCAGCAGCTTACACGGTGGTGAAGCTTTCTTT. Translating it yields CASSLHGGEAFF.

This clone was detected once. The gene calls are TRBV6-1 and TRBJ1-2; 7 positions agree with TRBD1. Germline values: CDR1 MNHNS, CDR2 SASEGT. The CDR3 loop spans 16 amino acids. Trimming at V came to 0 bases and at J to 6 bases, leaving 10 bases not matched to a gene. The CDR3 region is CASSEATNRGRDGYTF. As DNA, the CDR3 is TGTGCCAGCAGTGAAGCGACAAACAGGGGAAGGGATGGCTACACCTTC.

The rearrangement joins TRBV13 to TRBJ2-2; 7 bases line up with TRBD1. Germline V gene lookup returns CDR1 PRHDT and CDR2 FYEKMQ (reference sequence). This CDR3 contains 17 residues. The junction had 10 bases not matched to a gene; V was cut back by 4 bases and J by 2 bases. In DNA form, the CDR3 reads TGTGCCAGCAGCTCAACTACAGGGGAAACAAACACCGGGGAGCTGTTTTTT. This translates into CASSSTTGETNTGELFF. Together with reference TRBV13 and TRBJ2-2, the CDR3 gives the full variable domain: AAGVIQSPRHLIKEKRETATLKCYPIPRHDTVYWYQQGPGQDPQFLISFYEKMQSDKGSIPDRFSAQQFSDYHSELNMSSLELGDSALYFCASSSTTGETNTGELFFGEGSRLTVL.

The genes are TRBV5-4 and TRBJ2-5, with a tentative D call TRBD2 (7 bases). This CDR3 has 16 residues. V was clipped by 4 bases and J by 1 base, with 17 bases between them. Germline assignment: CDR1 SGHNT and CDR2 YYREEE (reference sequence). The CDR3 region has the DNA TGTGCCAGCAGCCTCGACGGGGGGCCACTCCAAGAGACCCAGTACTTC. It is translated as CASSLDGGPLQETQYF.

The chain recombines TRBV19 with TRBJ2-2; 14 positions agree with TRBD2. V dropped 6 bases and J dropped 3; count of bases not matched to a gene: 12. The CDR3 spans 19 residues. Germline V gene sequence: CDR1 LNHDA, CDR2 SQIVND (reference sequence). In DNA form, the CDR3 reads TGTGCCAGTAGGATGGGACTAGCGGGAGTGAGGTTCGACACCGGGGAGCTGTTTTTT. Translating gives CASRMGLAGVRFDTGELFF.

The DNA for the CDR3 is TGTGCCAGCTCTTTGGAGAGGCCAACAGATACGCAGTATTTT. It encodes CASSLERPTDTQYF. The V call is TRBV18, the J call TRBJ2-3; D gene ambiguous. This CDR3 has 14 residues. V was pared by 6 bases and J by 3 bases, with 13 bases between. CDR1 and CDR2 (germline): KGHSH, LQKENI.

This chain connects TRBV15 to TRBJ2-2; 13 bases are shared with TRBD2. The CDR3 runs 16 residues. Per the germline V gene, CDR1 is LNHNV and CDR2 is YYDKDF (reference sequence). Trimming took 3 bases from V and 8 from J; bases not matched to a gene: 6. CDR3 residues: CATSSGLAGDPGELFF. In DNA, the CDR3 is TGTGCCACCAGCAGTGGACTAGCGGGAGACCCTGGGGAGCTGTTTTTT.

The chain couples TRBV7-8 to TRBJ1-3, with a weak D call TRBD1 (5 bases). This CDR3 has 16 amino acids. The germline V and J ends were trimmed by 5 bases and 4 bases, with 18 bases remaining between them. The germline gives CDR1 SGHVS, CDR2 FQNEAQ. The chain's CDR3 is CASSPWPQGTGNTIYF. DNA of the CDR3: TGTGCCAGCAGCCCCTGGCCCCAGGGCACAGGAAACACCATATATTTT.

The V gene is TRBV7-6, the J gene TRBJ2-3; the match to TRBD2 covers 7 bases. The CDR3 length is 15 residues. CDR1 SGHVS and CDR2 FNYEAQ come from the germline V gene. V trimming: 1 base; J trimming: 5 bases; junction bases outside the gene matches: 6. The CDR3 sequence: CASSLGQRGGDTQYF. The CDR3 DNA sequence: TGTGCCAGCAGCTTAGGCCAGCGGGGCGGAGATACGCAGTATTTT.

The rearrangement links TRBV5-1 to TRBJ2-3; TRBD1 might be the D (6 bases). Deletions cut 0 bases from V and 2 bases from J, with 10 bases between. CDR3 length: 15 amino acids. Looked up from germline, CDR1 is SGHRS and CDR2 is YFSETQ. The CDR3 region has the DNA TGCGCCAGCAGCTTGGGCAGGGGCTTCACAGATACGCAGTATTTT. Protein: CASSLGRGFTDTQYF.

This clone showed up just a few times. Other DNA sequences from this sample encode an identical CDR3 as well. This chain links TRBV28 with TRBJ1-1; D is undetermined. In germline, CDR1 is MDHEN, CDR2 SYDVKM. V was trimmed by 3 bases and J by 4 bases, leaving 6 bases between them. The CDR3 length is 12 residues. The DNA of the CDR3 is TGTGCCAGCAGTTTGCTTAGCACTGAAGCTTTCTTT. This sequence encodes CASSLLSTEAFF. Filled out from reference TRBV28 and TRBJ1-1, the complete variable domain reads DVKVTQSSRYLVKRTGEKVFLECVQDMDHENMFWYRQDPGLGLRLIYFSYDVKMKEKGDIPEGYSVSREKKERFSLILESASTNQTSMYLCASSLLSTEAFFGQGTRLTVV.

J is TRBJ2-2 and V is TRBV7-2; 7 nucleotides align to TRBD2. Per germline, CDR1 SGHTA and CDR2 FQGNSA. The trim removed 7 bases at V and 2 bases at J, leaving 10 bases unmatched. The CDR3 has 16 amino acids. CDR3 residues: CASNGGAGFNTGELFF. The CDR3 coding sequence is TGTGCCAGCAACGGCGGAGCGGGATTCAACACCGGGGAGCTGTTTTTT.

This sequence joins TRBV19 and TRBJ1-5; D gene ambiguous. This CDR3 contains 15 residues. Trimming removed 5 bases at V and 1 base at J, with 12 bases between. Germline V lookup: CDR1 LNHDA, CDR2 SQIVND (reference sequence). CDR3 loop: CASSLMLGSNQPQHF. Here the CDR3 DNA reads TGTGCCAGTAGTCTTATGTTGGGCAGCAATCAGCCCCAGCATTTT.

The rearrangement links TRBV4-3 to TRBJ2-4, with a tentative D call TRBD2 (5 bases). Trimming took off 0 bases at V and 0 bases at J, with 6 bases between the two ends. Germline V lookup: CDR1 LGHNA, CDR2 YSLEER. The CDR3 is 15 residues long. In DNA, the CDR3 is TGCGCCAGCAGCCAAGACGGACTAGCCAAAAACATTCAGTACTTC. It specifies CASSQDGLAKNIQYF.

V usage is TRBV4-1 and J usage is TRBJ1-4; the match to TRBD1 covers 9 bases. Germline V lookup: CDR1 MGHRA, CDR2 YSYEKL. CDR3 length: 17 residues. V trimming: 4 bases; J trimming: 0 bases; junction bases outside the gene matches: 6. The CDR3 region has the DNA TGCGCCAGCAGCCGAGGGGACAGGGCTACAACTAATGAAAAACTGTTTTTT. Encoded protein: CASSRGDRATTNEKLFF.

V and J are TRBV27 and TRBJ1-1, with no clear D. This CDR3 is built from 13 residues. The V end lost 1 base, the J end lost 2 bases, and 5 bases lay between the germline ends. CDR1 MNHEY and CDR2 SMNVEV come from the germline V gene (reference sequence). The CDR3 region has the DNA TGTGCCAGCAGTTTATACAGTAACACTGAAGCTTTCTTT. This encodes CASSLYSNTEAFF.

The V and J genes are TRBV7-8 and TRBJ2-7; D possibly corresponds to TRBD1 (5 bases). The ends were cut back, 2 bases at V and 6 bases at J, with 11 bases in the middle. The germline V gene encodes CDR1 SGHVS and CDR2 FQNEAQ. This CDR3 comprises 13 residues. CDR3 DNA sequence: TGTGCCAGCAGCTTACTCTGGACATCCGAGCAGTACTTC. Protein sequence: CASSLLWTSEQYF. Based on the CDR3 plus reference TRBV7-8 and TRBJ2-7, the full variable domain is GAGVSQSPRYKVAKRGQDVALRCDPISGHVSLFWYQQALGQGPEFLTYFQNEAQLDKSGLPSDRFFAERPEGSVSTLKIQRTQQEDSAVYLCASSLLWTSEQYFGPGTRLTVT.

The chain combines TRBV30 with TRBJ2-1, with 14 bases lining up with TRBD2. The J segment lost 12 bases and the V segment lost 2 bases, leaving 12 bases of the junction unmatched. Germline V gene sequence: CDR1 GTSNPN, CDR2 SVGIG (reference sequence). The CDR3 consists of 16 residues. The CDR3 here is CAWSKAGLAGVFGQFF. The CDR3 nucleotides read TGTGCCTGGAGTAAAGCGGGACTAGCGGGAGTATTTGGGCAGTTCTTC.

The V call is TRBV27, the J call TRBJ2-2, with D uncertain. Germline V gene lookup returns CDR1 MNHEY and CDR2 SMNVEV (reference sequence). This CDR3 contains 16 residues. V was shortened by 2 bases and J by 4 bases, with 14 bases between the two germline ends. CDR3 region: CASSLLPSRSTGELFF. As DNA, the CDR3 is TGTGCCAGCAGTTTACTCCCGTCTCGGAGCACCGGGGAGCTGTTTTTT.

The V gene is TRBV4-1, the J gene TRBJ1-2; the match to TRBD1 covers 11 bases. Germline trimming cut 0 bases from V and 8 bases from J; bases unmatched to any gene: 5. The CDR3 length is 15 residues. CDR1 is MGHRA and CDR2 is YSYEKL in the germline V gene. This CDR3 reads CASSQDRGQGGGYTF. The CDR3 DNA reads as TGCGCCAGCAGCCAAGACCGGGGACAGGGGGGGGGCTACACCTTC.

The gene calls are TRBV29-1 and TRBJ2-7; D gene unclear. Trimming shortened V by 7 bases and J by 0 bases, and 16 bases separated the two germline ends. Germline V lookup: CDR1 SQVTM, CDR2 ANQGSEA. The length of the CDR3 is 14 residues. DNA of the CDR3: TGCAGCGCCGCGACCAGGCGCAACTCCTACGAGCAGTACTTC. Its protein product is CSAATRRNSYEQYF.

CDR3 region: CASRVAGEGTQYF. The CDR3 DNA follows: TGTGCCAGCAGAGTGGCGGGGGAGGGGACCCAGTACTTC. The chain has TRBV11-2 and TRBJ2-5; 7 positions agree with TRBD2. The V and J ends lost 6 bases and 7 bases, in that order; junction bases with no gene match: 8. Per germline, CDR1 SGHAT and CDR2 FQNNGV. The CDR3 has 13 amino acids.

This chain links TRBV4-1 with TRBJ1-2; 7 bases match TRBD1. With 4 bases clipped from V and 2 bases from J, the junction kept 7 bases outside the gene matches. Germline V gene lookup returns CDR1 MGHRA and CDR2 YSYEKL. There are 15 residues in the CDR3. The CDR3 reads CASSPRQGLNYGYTF. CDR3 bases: TGCGCCAGCAGCCCCCGACAGGGCTTAAACTATGGCTACACCTTC.

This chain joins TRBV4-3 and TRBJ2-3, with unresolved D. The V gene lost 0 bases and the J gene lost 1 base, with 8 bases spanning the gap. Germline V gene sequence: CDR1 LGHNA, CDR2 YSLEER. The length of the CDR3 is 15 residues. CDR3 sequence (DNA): TGCGCCAGCAGCCAAGAAGTACTTGGCACAGATACGCAGTATTTT. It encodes CASSQEVLGTDTQYF.

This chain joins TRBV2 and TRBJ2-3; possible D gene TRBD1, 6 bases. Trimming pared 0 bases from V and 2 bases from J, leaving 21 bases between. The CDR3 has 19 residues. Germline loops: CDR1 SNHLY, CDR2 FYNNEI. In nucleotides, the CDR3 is TGTGCCAGCAGTGAAGCGCTTGAGGGGACATGGCTGAACACAGATACGCAGTATTTT. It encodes CASSEALEGTWLNTDTQYF.

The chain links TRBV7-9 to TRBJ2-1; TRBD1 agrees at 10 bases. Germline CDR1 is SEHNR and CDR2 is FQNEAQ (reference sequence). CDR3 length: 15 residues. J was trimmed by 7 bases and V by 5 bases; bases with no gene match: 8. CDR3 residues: CASSTGTGVENEQFF. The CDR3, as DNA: TGTGCCAGCAGCACCGGGACAGGGGTGGAGAATGAGCAGTTCTTC.

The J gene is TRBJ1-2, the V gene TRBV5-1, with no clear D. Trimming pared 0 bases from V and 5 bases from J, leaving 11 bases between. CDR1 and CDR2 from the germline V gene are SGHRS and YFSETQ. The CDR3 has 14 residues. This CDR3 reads CASSLGTDLYGYTF. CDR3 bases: TGCGCCAGCAGCTTGGGTACAGATCTTTATGGCTACACCTTC. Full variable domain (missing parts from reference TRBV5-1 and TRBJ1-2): KAGVTQTPRYLIKTRGQQVTLSCSPISGHRSVSWYQQTPGQGLQFLFEYFSETQRNKGNFPGRFSGRQFSNSRSEMNVSTLELGDSALYLCASSLGTDLYGYTFGSGTRLTVV.

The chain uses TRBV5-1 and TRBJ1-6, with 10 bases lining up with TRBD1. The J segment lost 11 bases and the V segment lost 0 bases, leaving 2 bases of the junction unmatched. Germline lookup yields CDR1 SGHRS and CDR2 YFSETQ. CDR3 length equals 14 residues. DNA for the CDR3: TGCGCCAGCAGCTTGGGGGACAGGGGTACACCCCTCCACTTT. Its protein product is CASSLGDRGTPLHF. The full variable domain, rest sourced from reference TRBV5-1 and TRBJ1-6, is KAGVTQTPRYLIKTRGQQVTLSCSPISGHRSVSWYQQTPGQGLQFLFEYFSETQRNKGNFPGRFSGRQFSNSRSEMNVSTLELGDSALYLCASSLGDRGTPLHFGNGTRLTVT.

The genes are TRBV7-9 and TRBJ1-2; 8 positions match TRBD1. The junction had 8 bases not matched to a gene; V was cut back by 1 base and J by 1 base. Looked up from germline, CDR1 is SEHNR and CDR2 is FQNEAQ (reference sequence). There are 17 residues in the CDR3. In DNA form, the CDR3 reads TGTGCCAGCAGCTTAGAGTCACCGACAGGGGATAACTATGGCTACACCTTC. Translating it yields CASSLESPTGDNYGYTF.

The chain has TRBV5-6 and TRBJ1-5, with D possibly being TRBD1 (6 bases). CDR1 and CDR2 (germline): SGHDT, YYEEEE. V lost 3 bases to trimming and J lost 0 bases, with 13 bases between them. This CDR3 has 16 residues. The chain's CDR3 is CASSSKDRPSNQPQHF. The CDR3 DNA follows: TGTGCCAGCAGCTCAAAGGACAGACCTAGCAATCAGCCCCAGCATTTT.